What follows is one TCR beta chain and its context. What it recognizes is unknown. PCR was performed a second time for about 7 to 12 cycles using a sample-barcoded 5' primer and a J-beta primer mix. The authors tagged each cDNA molecule using a template-switch adaptor with 12 random nucleotides. TCRdb independently ran MiXCR on the 5' RACE reads; one entry per CDR3 protein. This sample has about 1.4 million distinct CDR3 sequences, with approximately 63% found just once. These data come from a study of blood T cells in healthy people across ages. Background on the study: Template switching captured about one barcoded beta molecule per two T cells.

The V end lost 0 bases, the J end lost 0 bases, and 10 bases lay between the germline ends. The CDR3 is 15 residues long. The germline V gene has CDR1 SGHRS and CDR2 YFSETQ. Findings and caveats of the study: Comparison with aged donors showed that long-lived donors had more naive CD4+ cells and higher diversity. Investigators treated diversity estimates from one million T cells as underestimates.

The TCR originated in a young man in good health. Source material: blood. The gene calls are TRBV5-1 and TRBJ2-7; D gene unclear. CDR3 sequence reads: CASSLDSHSSYEQYF. The CDR3 DNA sequence: TGCGCCAGCAGCTTGGATTCACACAGCTCCTACGAGCAGTACTTC.